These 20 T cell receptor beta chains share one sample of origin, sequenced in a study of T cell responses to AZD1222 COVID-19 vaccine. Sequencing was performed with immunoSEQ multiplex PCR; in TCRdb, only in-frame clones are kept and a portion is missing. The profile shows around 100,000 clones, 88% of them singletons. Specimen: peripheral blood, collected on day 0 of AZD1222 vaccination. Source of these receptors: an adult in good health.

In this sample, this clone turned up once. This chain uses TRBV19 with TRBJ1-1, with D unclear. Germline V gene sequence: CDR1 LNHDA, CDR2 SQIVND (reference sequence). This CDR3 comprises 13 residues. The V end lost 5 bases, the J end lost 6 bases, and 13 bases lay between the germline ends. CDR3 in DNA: TGTGCCAGTAGTTTGGATACGAGGGCTGAAGCTTTCTTT. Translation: CASSLDTRAEAFF.

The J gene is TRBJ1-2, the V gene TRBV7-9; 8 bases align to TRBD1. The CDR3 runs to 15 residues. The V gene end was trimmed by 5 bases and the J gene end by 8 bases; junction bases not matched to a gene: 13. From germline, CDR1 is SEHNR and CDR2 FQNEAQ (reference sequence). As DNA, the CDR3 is TGTGCCAGCAGCCCGACAGGGGTCCAGATTAAAGGCTACACCTTC. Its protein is CASSPTGVQIKGYTF. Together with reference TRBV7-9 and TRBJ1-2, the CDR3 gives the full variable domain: DTGVSQNPRHKITKRGQNVTFRCDPISEHNRLYWYRQTLGQGPEFLTYFQNEAQLEKSRLLSDRFSAERPKGSFSTLEIQRTEQGDSAMYLCASSPTGVQIKGYTFGSGTRLTVV.

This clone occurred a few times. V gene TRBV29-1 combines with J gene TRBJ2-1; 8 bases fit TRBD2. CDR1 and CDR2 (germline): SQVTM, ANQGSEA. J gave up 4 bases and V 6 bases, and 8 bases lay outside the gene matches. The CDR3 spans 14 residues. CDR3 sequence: CSVESGLDYNEQFF. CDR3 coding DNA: TGCAGCGTGGAATCGGGACTAGATTACAATGAGCAGTTCTTC.

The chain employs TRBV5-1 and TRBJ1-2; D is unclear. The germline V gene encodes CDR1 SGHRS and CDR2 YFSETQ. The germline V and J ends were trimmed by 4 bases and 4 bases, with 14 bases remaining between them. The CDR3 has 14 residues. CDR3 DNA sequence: TGCGCCAGCAGCCCACCCGGGAGTAGCTATGGCTACACCTTC. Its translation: CASSPPGSSYGYTF.

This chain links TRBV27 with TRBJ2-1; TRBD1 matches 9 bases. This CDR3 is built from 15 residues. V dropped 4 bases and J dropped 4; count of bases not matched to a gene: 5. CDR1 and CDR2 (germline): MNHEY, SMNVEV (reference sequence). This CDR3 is CASSWLGQGYNEQFF. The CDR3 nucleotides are TGTGCCAGCAGTTGGCTGGGACAGGGTTACAATGAGCAGTTCTTC.

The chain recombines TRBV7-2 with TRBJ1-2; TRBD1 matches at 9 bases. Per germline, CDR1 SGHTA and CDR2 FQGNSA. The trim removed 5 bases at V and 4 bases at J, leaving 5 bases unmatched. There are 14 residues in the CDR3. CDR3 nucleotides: TGTGCCAGCAGCCAACAGGGGGCAAGCTATGGCTACACCTTC. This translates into CASSQQGASYGYTF.

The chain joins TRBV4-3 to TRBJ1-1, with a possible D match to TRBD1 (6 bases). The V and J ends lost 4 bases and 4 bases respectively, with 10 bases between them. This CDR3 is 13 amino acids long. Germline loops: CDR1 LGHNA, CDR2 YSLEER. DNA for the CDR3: TGCGCCAGCAGCCTAGGGGGTAGCACTGAAGCTTTCTTT. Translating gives CASSLGGSTEAFF.

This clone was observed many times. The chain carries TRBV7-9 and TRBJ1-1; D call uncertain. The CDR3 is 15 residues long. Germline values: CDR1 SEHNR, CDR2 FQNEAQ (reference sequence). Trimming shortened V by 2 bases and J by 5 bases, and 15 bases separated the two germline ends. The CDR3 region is CASSLQREIRTEAFF. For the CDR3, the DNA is TGTGCCAGCAGCTTACAGCGGGAAATCCGGACTGAAGCTTTCTTT.

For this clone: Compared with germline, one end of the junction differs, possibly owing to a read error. The CDR3 DNA follows: TGTGCCAGCAGCCAAGAGTTGGAGCAGGGAAACGCTGGGAGGGATTTT. Protein: CASSQELEQGNAGRDF. The chain links TRBV3-1 (or the pseudogene TRBV3-2) to TRBJ1-3, with D possibly being TRBD1 (5 bases). Germline V CDR1 and CDR2: LGHDT, YNNKEL (reference sequence). This CDR3 has 16 residues.

Here the CDR3 reads CASSTPTGGTEAFF. CDR3 bases: TGTGCCAGCAGCACCCCGACAGGGGGAACTGAAGCTTTCTTT. V is TRBV7-9 and J is TRBJ1-1, with TRBD1 matching 9 bases. Trimming cost V 5 bases and J 5 bases; bases outside gene matches: 6. There are 14 residues in the CDR3. Germline CDR1 SEHNR, CDR2 FQNEAQ (reference sequence).

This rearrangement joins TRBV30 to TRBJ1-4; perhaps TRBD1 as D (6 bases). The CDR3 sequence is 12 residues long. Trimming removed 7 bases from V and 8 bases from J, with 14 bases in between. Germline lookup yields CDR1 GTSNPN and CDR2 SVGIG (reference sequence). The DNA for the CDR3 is TGTGCCTCCGGGACATCGGGAGAAAAACTGTTTTTT. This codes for CASGTSGEKLFF.

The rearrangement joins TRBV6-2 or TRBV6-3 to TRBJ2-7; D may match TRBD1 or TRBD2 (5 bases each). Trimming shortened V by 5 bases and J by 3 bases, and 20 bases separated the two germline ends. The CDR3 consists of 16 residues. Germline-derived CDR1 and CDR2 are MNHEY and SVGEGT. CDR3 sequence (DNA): TGTGCCAGCAGTCAACTAGGGGATCCTGACCTCTACGAGCAGTACTTC. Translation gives CASSQLGDPDLYEQYF.

The chain's CDR3 is CASSQDRLQRDEQFF. Here the CDR3 DNA reads TGCGCCAGCAGCCAAGACAGACTCCAAAGGGATGAGCAGTTCTTC. The chain uses TRBV4-1 and TRBJ2-1; D is ambiguous. The CDR3 extends over 15 amino acids. CDR1 MGHRA and CDR2 YSYEKL come from the germline V gene. With 0 bases removed from V and 8 bases from J, the gap between germline ends came to 14 bases.

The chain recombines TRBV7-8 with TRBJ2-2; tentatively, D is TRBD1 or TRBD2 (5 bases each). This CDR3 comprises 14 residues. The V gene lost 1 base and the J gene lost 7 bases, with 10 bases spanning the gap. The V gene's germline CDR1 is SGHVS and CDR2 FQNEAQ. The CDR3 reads CASSLGLGVGELFF. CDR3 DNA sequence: TGTGCCAGCAGCTTAGGCTTGGGGGTCGGGGAGCTGTTTTTT.

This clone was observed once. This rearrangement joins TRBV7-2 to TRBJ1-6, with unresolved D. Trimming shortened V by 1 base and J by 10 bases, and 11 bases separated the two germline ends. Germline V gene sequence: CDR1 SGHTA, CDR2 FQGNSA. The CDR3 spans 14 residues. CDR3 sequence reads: CASSLGLEGSPLHF. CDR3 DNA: TGTGCCAGCAGCTTAGGGTTGGAGGGCTCACCCCTCCACTTT.

The CDR3, as DNA: TGTGCCAGTACCAGATTAGCGGGAGGTAGCTACAATGAGCAGTTCTTC. Its translation is CASTRLAGGSYNEQFF. The chain couples TRBV19 to TRBJ2-1; TRBD2 matches 10 bases. Germline values: CDR1 LNHDA, CDR2 SQIVND (reference sequence). The CDR3 is made up of 16 amino acids. V lost 7 bases, J lost 3 bases, and 9 bases stayed unmatched. The full variable domain, completed using reference TRBV19 and TRBJ2-1, is DGGITQSPKYLFRKEGQNVTLSCEQNLNHDAMYWYRQDPGQGLRLIYYSQIVNDFQKGDIAEGYSVSREKKESFPLTVTSAQKNPTAFYLCASTRLAGGSYNEQFFGPGTRLTVL.

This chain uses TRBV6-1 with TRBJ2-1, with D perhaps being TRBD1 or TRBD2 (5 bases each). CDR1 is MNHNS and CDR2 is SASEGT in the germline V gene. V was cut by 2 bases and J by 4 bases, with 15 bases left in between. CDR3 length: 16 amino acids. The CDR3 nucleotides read TGTGCCAGCAGTGAAAGATCGAGGGGAAGTTACAATGAGCAGTTCTTC. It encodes CASSERSRGSYNEQFF.

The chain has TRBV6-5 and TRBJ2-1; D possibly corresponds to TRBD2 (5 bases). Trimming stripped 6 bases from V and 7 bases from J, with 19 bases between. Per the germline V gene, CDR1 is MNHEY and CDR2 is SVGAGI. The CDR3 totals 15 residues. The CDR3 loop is CASRGLGPYTNEQFF. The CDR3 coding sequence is TGTGCCAGCAGAGGACTGGGTCCCTACACGAATGAGCAGTTCTTC.

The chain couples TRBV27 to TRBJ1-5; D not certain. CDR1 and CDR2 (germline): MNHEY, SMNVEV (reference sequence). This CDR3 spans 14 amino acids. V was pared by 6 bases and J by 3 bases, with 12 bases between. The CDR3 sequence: CASSSDGINQPQHF. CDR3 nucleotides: TGTGCCAGCAGCTCGGACGGGATCAATCAGCCCCAGCATTTT.

CDR3 loop: CASSLEATNEKLFF. DNA of the CDR3: TGTGCCAGCAGCTTGGAAGCAACTAATGAAAAACTGTTTTTT. The rearrangement uses TRBV5-8 and TRBJ1-4; no definite D call. The CDR3 runs 14 residues. V dropped 0 bases and J dropped 0 bases, with 3 bases sitting between them. Germline loops: CDR1 SGHTS, CDR2 YDEGEE.